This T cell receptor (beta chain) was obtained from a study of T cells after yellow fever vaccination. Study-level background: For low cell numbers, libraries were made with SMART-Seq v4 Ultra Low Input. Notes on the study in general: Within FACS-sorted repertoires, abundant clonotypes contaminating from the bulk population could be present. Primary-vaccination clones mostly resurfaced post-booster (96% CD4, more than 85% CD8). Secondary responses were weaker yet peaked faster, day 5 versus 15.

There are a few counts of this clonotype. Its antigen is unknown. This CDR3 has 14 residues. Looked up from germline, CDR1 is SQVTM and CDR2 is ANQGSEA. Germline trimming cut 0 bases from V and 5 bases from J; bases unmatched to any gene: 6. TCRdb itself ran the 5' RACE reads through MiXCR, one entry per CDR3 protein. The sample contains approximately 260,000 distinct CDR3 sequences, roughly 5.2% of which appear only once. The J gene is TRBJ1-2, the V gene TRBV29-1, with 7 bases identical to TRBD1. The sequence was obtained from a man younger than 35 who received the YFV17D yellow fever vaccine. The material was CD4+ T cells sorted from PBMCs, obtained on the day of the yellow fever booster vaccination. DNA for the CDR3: TGCAGCGTTGAAGAGGAGGGACAGATGTATGGCTACACCTTC. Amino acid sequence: CSVEEEGQMYGYTF.